Each of the 15 T cell receptor beta chains below was sequenced from the same sample in a study of cytomegalovirus exposure and HLA in healthy donors. A multiplex PCR was run with 60 Vbeta primers and 13 Jbeta primers. The table came from immunoSEQ multiplex PCR; TCRdb's copy has only in-frame clones and leaves some out. This table has about 120,000 clones, 80% appearing once. Sequenced material: PBMCs. The receptors were gathered from a male donor in good health and CMV-seronegative.

V is TRBV19 and J is TRBJ1-5, with D uncertain. Looked up from germline, CDR1 is LNHDA and CDR2 is SQIVND (reference sequence). Deletions cut 1 base from V and 1 base from J, with 8 bases between. This CDR3 has 15 residues. The CDR3 sequence: CASSIVGWSNQPQHF. For the CDR3, the DNA is TGTGCCAGTAGTATAGTCGGTTGGAGCAATCAGCCCCAGCATTTT.

The gene calls are TRBV18 and TRBJ1-1, with D tentatively TRBD1 (6 bases). The CDR3 contains 13 residues. Germline CDR1 KGHSH, CDR2 LQKENI. The V end lost 6 bases, the J end lost 4 bases, and 12 bases lay between the germline ends. This CDR3 reads CASSPNRATEAFF. The CDR3 DNA reads as TGTGCCAGCTCGCCTAACAGGGCCACTGAAGCTTTCTTT.

The J gene is TRBJ2-1, the V gene TRBV20-1, with a tentative D call TRBD2 (5 bases). The germline CDR1 and CDR2 sequences are DFQATT and SNEGSKA (reference sequence). The V gene lost 3 bases and the J gene lost 6 bases, with 6 bases spanning the gap. This CDR3 is 11 amino acids long. CDR3 region: CSASTSNEQFF. The CDR3 bases are TGCAGTGCTAGCACTAGCAATGAGCAGTTCTTC.

This clone was counted only a few times. The chain links TRBV7-2 to TRBJ2-2, with D possibly matching TRBD1 (5 bases). CDR3 length equals 16 residues. Per germline, CDR1 SGHTA and CDR2 FQGNSA. V was trimmed by 2 bases and J by 6 bases, leaving 16 bases between them. CDR3 loop: CASSLQPGFVSGELFF. The CDR3 DNA sequence: TGTGCCAGCAGCTTACAGCCAGGGTTTGTCTCCGGGGAGCTGTTTTTT.

The chain uses TRBV30 and TRBJ2-7, with TRBD2 matching over 8 bases. The trim removed 5 bases at V and 7 bases at J, leaving 16 bases unmatched. Germline-derived CDR1 and CDR2 are GTSNPN and SVGIG (reference sequence). This CDR3 has 15 amino acids. The CDR3 sequence is CAWASGGALLGEQYF. CDR3 in DNA: TGTGCCTGGGCCTCGGGGGGGGCCTTACTCGGGGAGCAGTACTTC.

The gene calls are TRBV6-6 and TRBJ2-5, with 10 bases fitting TRBD2. The germline V gene has CDR1 MNHNY and CDR2 SVGAGI (reference sequence). CDR3 length equals 14 residues. V lost 6 bases and J lost 4; bases outside the gene matches: 5. CDR3 sequence (DNA): TGTGCCAGCAGACCTAGCGGGGGTGGAGAGACCCAGTACTTC. Protein sequence: CASRPSGGGETQYF.

V is TRBV5-1 and J is TRBJ1-2, with a possible D match to TRBD1 (6 bases). This CDR3 comprises 15 residues. Germline loops: CDR1 SGHRS, CDR2 YFSETQ. Trimming took 3 bases from V and 3 from J, leaving 15 bases between them. CDR3 in amino acids: CASSSLTGLDYGYTF. DNA of the CDR3: TGCGCCAGCAGCTCCTTAACAGGGCTGGACTATGGCTACACCTTC.

The V and J genes are TRBV5-1 and TRBJ2-1; D is ambiguous. V lost 4 bases, J lost 0 bases, and 5 bases lay in between. The V gene's germline CDR1 is SGHRS and CDR2 YFSETQ. The CDR3 has 13 residues. CDR3 DNA sequence: TGCGCCAGCAGCCCCAGCTCCTACAATGAGCAGTTCTTC. Its translation: CASSPSSYNEQFF.

J is TRBJ1-3 and V is TRBV5-1; 11 bases are shared with TRBD1. The J segment lost 6 bases and the V segment lost 4 bases, leaving 6 bases of the junction unmatched. The CDR3 runs 15 residues. Germline assignment: CDR1 SGHRS and CDR2 YFSETQ. The CDR3 here is CASSLGQGDVNTIYF. As DNA, the CDR3 is TGCGCCAGCAGCCTGGGACAGGGGGATGTAAACACCATATATTTT. The complete variable domain, with remaining parts taken from reference TRBV5-1 and TRBJ1-3, reads KAGVTQTPRYLIKTRGQQVTLSCSPISGHRSVSWYQQTPGQGLQFLFEYFSETQRNKGNFPGRFSGRQFSNSRSEMNVSTLELGDSALYLCASSLGQGDVNTIYFGEGSWLTVV.

The chain is built from TRBV9 and TRBJ2-7; 10 positions match TRBD1. The CDR3 totals 17 residues. CDR1 is SGDLS, CDR2 YYNGEE, per germline. With 0 bases clipped from V and 6 bases from J, the junction kept 12 bases outside the gene matches. Here the CDR3 reads CASSVGVTGGRLSEQYF. In DNA, the CDR3 is TGTGCCAGCAGCGTAGGGGTGACAGGGGGCCGATTAAGCGAGCAGTACTTC.

There are a few counts of this clone. The chain links TRBV10-3 to TRBJ1-6; weak D call: TRBD1 (6 bases). This CDR3 comprises 15 residues. V lost 2 bases and J lost 8, with 13 bases in between. CDR1 is ENHRY and CDR2 is SYGVKD in the germline V gene. CDR3 sequence reads: CAISERTGTDSPLHF. The CDR3 region has the DNA TGTGCCATCAGTGAGAGAACAGGGACCGATTCACCCCTCCACTTT.

This CDR3 reads CASSLIGREGAFF. The DNA of the CDR3 is TGCGCCAGCAGCTTGATCGGCAGGGAGGGAGCTTTCTTT. This sequence joins TRBV5-1 and TRBJ1-1; perhaps TRBD1 as D (5 bases). There are 13 residues in the CDR3. In germline, CDR1 is SGHRS, CDR2 YFSETQ. V dropped 1 base and J dropped 10 bases, with 14 bases sitting between them.

Comment on this clone: One end of the junction varies from germline; a read error may be responsible. This chain uses TRBV7-9 with TRBJ1-2; 8 positions agree with TRBD1. CDR3 length equals 14 residues. Germline CDR1 and CDR2: SEHNR and FQNEAQ (reference sequence). CDR3 coding DNA: TGTTCCAGCAGCCCCCAGGGGGCTGACTATGGCTACACCTTC. This sequence encodes CSSSPQGADYGYTF.

Note on this clone: Other DNA sequences from this sample encode an identical CDR3 as well. This chain connects TRBV28 to TRBJ1-5, with D hard to call. V dropped 3 bases and J dropped 6 bases, with 6 bases sitting between them. CDR1 and CDR2 (germline): MDHEN, SYDVKM. This CDR3 is built from 12 residues. CDR3 nucleotide sequence: TGTGCCAGCAGTTTGCGGGGTCAGCCCCAGCATTTT. Its protein is CASSLRGQPQHF.

The chain has TRBV18 and TRBJ2-1, with TRBD2 matching 9 bases. Germline trimming cut 3 bases from V and 8 bases from J; bases unmatched to any gene: 8. CDR1 is KGHSH, CDR2 LQKENI, per germline. The CDR3 consists of 15 residues. As DNA, the CDR3 is TGTGCCAGCTCACCCGGCGCGGGGGGGCCCGATGAGCAGTTCTTC. Translation: CASSPGAGGPDEQFF.